This TCR beta chain came from a study of shared clonotypes between healthy human individuals. Looking at the study overall: CD4 naive and CD4 memory each took three plates per donor, while CD8 naive took two and CD8 memory one. Study outcomes and limitations: A generally larger estimated richness was seen in naive subsets than in memory subsets.

Each PCR replicate from the sorted subsets contained roughly 210 ng DNA, which is 25,000 to 30,000 T cell genomes. Method: immunoSEQ multiplex PCR; TCRdb's copy keeps in-frame clones and lacks some. The table shows some 2,500,000 clones, with 93% occurring only once. V was pared by 7 bases and J by 1 base, with 19 bases between. CDR1 and CDR2 from the germline V gene are SNHLY and FYNNEI. CDR3 length equals 16 residues. On this clone itself: Its antigen remains unknown.

The clonotype comes from a man aged 18 to 29 in good health. Some clones in this sample may be carry-over from other donors' samples. The gene calls are TRBV2 and TRBJ1-2; D possibly corresponds to TRBD1 (6 bases). The specimen sequenced was naive CD4+ T cells from PBMCs. Sample subset: CD45RA+ positively selected. This CDR3 reads CASIPDRGGINYGYTF. The CDR3 DNA follows: TGTGCCAGCATCCCCGACCGAGGGGGAATTAACTATGGCTACACCTTC.